The rows below give T cell receptor beta chains drawn from one sample of a study of persistence of HIV-infected CD4 T cells. TCRdb's table, derived via immunoSEQ multiplex PCR, lists solely in-frame clones and lacks some. Of 30,000 to 45,000 clones in the sample, 75% to 85% were seen once. Antigens for these TCRs are unknown. The material sequenced was cultured CD4+ T cells from PBMCs, taken from a patient who received antiretroviral therapy. The receptor set was obtained from an adult with HIV. The donor label of this sample is uncertain. The CDR3 runs from the conserved cysteine through the conserved F or W. The D gene is left open where the match is weak. Rows give clone size only sometimes, using once, few, many, or a class for an expanded clone.

v_gene	d_gene	abundance	j_gene	CDR3aa	CDR3nt
TRBV5-8	NA	once	TRBJ2-1	CASSSRVGEQFF	TGTGCCAGCAGCTCAAGGGTGGGTGAGCAGTTCTTC
TRBV6-1	NA	NA	TRBJ1-2	CASSEIIGTATYGYTF	TGTGCCAGCAGTGAAATCATAGGGACGGCTACCTATGGCTACACCTTC
TRBV13	NA	NA	TRBJ2-2	CASSLTSRGLNTGELFF	TGTGCCAGCAGCTTAACATCGCGGGGGCTGAACACCGGGGAGCTGTTTTTT
TRBV30	NA	NA	TRBJ1-2	CAWSVTSLTASYGYTF	TGTGCCTGGAGTGTAACGAGCCTTACGGCTAGCTATGGCTACACCTTC
TRBV19	NA	few	TRBJ1-6	CATSPSFRNSPLHF	TGTGCCACCTCTCCATCATTCAGGAATTCACCCCTCCACTTT
TRBV6-5	NA	once	TRBJ1-2	CASSSLTGRAEYGYTF	TGTGCCAGCAGTTCATTAACCGGGAGGGCGGAGTATGGCTACACCTTC
TRBV4-2	NA	NA	TRBJ1-4	CASSQRPKSEKLFF	TGTGCCAGCAGCCAACGACCGAAAAGTGAAAAACTGTTTTTT
TRBV30	TRBD1	NA	TRBJ1-6	CAWSGARGGSPLHF	TGTGCCTGGAGCGGGGCCAGGGGGGGTTCACCCCTCCACTTT
TRBV10-3	NA	NA	TRBJ2-7	CAISARGADYEQYF	TGTGCCATCAGCGCTAGGGGGGCCGATTACGAGCAGTACTTC
TRBV11-1	TRBD1	NA	TRBJ1-2	CAIGTGHGYTF	TGTGCCATCGGGACAGGGCATGGCTACACCTTC
TRBV7-8	NA	NA	TRBJ2-6	CASSLGSLTAPGANVLTF	TGTGCCAGCAGCTTAGGGTCTTTAACTGCCCCTGGGGCCAACGTCCTGACTTTC
TRBV7-2	NA	NA	TRBJ1-2	CASSLPGAVYGYTF	TGTGCCAGCAGCTTACCGGGGGCTGTCTATGGCTACACCTTC
TRBV3-1/TRBV3-2	NA	few	TRBJ1-1	CASSQDLGGGQAFF	TGTGCCAGCAGCCAAGATCTGGGGGGCGGGCAGGCTTTCTTT
TRBV18	NA	NA	TRBJ2-1	CASFAGSNINEQFF	TGTGCCAGCTTCGCGGGTTCAAACATTAATGAGCAGTTCTTC
TRBV11-3	TRBD1	NA	TRBJ2-1	CASRSGGEGNEQFF	TGTGCCAGCAGGTCAGGGGGCGAGGGAAATGAGCAGTTCTTC
TRBV3-1/TRBV3-2	NA	few	TRBJ1-6	CASSHLRAQVGLRSPLHF	TGTGCCAGCAGCCATCTACGAGCACAGGTTGGGCTGAGATCACCCCTCCACTTT
TRBV10-3	TRBD1	NA	TRBJ2-3	CAISRQGGTDTQYF	TGTGCCATCAGTAGACAGGGGGGCACAGATACGCAGTATTTT
TRBV5-1	TRBD1	NA	TRBJ2-5	CASSPRAGGAGETQYF	TGCGCCAGCAGCCCTCGGGCAGGGGGCGCAGGAGAGACCCAGTACTTC
TRBV9	NA	NA	TRBJ2-4	CASSVGPERNIQYF	TGTGCCAGCAGCGTAGGCCCGGAACGTAACATTCAGTACTTC
TRBV30	TRBD1	NA	TRBJ1-6	CAWSGGTADSPLHF	TGTGCCTGGAGCGGAGGGACAGCAGATTCACCCCTCCACTTT
TRBV19	NA	NA	TRBJ2-7	CASSIDLRGSYEQYF	TGTGCCAGTAGTATAGATCTCCGGGGGTCCTACGAGCAGTACTTC
TRBV5-1	TRBD1	NA	TRBJ1-2	CASSLVRDSYGYTF	TGCGCCAGCAGCTTGGTTCGGGACAGCTATGGCTACACCTTC
TRBV2	NA	NA	TRBJ1-5	CASSSSGQINQPQHF	TGTGCCAGCTCTTCTTCAGGACAGATTAATCAGCCCCAGCATTTT
TRBV3-1/TRBV3-2	NA	NA	TRBJ2-5	CASRPGGAETQYF	TGTGCCAGCAGGCCTGGGGGGGCAGAGACCCAGTACTTC
TRBV10-3	TRBD1	NA	TRBJ1-6	CAISSNPQGARNSPLHF	TGTGCCATCAGCTCCAACCCTCAGGGGGCGCGGAATTCACCCCTCCACTTT
TRBV7-6	TRBD2	NA	TRBJ2-3	CASSLGPSGGAIDTQYF	TGTGCCAGCAGCTTAGGTCCCAGCGGGGGGGCAATCGATACGCAGTATTTT
TRBV19	NA	NA	TRBJ1-2	CASSIKQEYGYTF	TGTGCCAGTAGTATAAAACAGGAATATGGCTACACCTTC
TRBV19	NA	NA	TRBJ2-7	CATRDAGSSYEQYF	TGTGCCACCAGGGACGCGGGCAGCTCCTACGAGCAGTACTTC
TRBV19	NA	NA	TRBJ2-2	CASSSRASTGELFF	TGTGCCAGTAGTTCCAGGGCTTCCACCGGGGAGCTGTTTTTT
TRBV5-4	NA	NA	TRBJ1-4	CASSLGYGGEKLFF	TGTGCCAGCAGCTTGGGATATGGAGGTGAAAAACTGTTTTTT
TRBV7-8	NA	NA	TRBJ2-1	CASTRGPSRGEQFF	TGTGCCAGCACCCGAGGACCCAGTCGGGGTGAGCAGTTCTTC
TRBV9	NA	NA	TRBJ2-5	CASSAGFETQYF	TGTGCCAGCAGCGCAGGGTTCGAGACCCAGTACTTC
TRBV30	NA	NA	TRBJ2-7	CAWSTPPLYEQYF	TGTGCCTGGAGTACCCCCCCGCTCTACGAGCAGTACTTC
TRBV19	TRBD1	NA	TRBJ1-1	CASSSTGGLGAFF	TGTGCCAGTAGTTCGACAGGGGGGTTAGGAGCTTTCTTT
TRBV7-6	TRBD2	NA	TRBJ2-1	CASSLGLAGATGLNEQFF	TGTGCCAGCAGCTTAGGACTAGCGGGGGCCACCGGTCTCAATGAGCAGTTCTTC
TRBV6-5	NA	NA	TRBJ2-7	CASSYSDRGGSYEQYF	TGTGCCAGCAGTTACTCTGACAGGGGAGGGTCCTACGAGCAGTACTTC
TRBV15	NA	NA	TRBJ1-4	CATSRIRGDEKLFF	TGTGCCACCAGCAGGATCAGGGGCGATGAAAAACTGTTTTTT
TRBV30	NA	few	TRBJ1-2	CAGNAETNYGYTF	TGTGCCGGTAACGCGGAGACTAACTATGGCTACACCTTC
TRBV5-8	NA	NA	TRBJ1-2	CASRTRGVYGYTF	TGTGCCAGTAGGACTCGGGGGGTATATGGCTACACCTTC
TRBV6-5	NA	few	TRBJ1-2	CASSYRGSDYGYTF	TGTGCCAGCAGTTACCGTGGAAGTGACTATGGCTACACCTTC
TRBV5-4	NA	NA	TRBJ2-2	CASSKSGTANTGELFF	TGTGCCAGCAGCAAAAGCGGGACAGCGAACACCGGGGAGCTGTTTTTT
TRBV30	NA	NA	TRBJ1-2	CAWNPGRGGYGYTF	TGTGCCTGGAACCCGGGACGCGGAGGCTATGGCTACACCTTC
TRBV6-1	TRBD1	NA	TRBJ2-5	CASSPRQGAETQYF	TGTGCCAGCAGCCCGAGACAGGGTGCAGAGACCCAGTACTTC
TRBV21-1	NA	NA	TRBJ1-1	CASSGPATEAFF	TGTGCCAGCAGCGGGCCAGCCACTGAAGCTTTCTTT
TRBV3-1/TRBV3-2	TRBD2	few	TRBJ2-2	CASSQGSSGGTNTGELFF	TGTGCCAGCAGCCAAGGGTCTAGCGGGGGGACGAACACCGGGGAGCTGTTTTTT
TRBV5-1	TRBD1	NA	TRBJ2-3	CASSAGQGSTDTQYF	TGCGCCAGCAGCGCGGGACAGGGATCCACAGATACGCAGTATTTT
TRBV6-1	TRBD1	NA	TRBJ1-2	CASSGRTGGSPNYGYTF	TGTGCCAGCAGTGGACGGACAGGGGGTTCCCCCAACTATGGCTACACCTTC
TRBV2	TRBD1	NA	TRBJ2-3	CASSARQGYTDTQYF	TGTGCCAGCAGTGCGAGACAGGGGTACACAGATACGCAGTATTTT
TRBV6-5	NA	NA	TRBJ2-5	CASSYFVGSETQYF	TGTGCCAGCAGTTACTTCGTGGGGTCAGAGACCCAGTACTTC
TRBV30	TRBD1	NA	TRBJ1-2	CACLGQGGYGYTF	TGTGCCTGCCTAGGACAGGGAGGGTATGGCTACACCTTC
TRBV3-1/TRBV3-2	NA	NA	TRBJ1-2	CASSPGVTNYGYTF	TGTGCCAGCAGCCCAGGGGTCACTAACTATGGCTACACCTTC
TRBV6-5	TRBD2	NA	TRBJ2-1	CASSQRGVPYNEQFF	TGTGCCAGCAGCCAGCGGGGGGTGCCCTACAATGAGCAGTTCTTC
TRBV5-1	TRBD1	NA	TRBJ2-5	CASSSPGQGFLYQETQYF	TGCGCCAGCAGCTCGCCGGGACAGGGGTTTCTGTACCAAGAGACCCAGTACTTC